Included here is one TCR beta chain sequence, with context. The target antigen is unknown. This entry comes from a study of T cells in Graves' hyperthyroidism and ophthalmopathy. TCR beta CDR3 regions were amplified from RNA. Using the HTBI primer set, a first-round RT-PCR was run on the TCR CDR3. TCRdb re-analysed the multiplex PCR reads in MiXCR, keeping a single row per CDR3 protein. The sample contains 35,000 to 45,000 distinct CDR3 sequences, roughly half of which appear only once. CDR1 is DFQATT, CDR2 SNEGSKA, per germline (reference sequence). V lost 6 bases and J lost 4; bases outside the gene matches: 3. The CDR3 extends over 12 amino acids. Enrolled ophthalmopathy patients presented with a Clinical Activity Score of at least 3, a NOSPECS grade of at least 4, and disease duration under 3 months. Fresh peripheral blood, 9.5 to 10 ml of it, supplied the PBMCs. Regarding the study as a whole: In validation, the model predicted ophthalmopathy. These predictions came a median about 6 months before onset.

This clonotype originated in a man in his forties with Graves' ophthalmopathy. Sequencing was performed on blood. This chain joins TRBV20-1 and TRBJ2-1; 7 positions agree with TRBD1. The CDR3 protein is CSAPTGYNEQFF. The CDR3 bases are TGCAGTGCCCCGACAGGGTACAATGAGCAGTTCTTC.